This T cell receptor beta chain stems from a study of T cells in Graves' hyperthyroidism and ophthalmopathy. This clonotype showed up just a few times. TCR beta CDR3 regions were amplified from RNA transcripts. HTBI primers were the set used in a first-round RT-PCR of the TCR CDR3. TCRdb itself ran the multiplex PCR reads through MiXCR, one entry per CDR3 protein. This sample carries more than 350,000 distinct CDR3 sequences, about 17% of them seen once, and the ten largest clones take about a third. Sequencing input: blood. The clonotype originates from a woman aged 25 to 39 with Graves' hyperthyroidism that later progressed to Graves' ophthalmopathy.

The DNA for the CDR3 is TGTGCCAGCGGTTCTGGCGGGGACAGGGGGGGCACCCCTGGAAACACCATATATTTT. Protein: CASGSGGDRGGTPGNTIYF. The chain joins TRBV6-5 to TRBJ1-3; 11 bases agree with TRBD1. This CDR3 region has 19 residues. Germline V lookup: CDR1 MNHEY, CDR2 SVGAGI. Trimming removed 8 bases from V and 2 bases from J; junction bases left unmatched: 17.